The T cell receptor beta chain under discussion was sequenced for a study of technical replicates of blood from several donors. V was pared by 2 bases and J by 6 bases, with 10 bases between. Germline V gene sequence: CDR1 GTSNPN, CDR2 SVGIG (reference sequence). The CDR3 covers 12 residues. Libraries were prepared by immunoSEQ multiplex PCR; TCRdb keeps only in-frame clonotypes and omits some of them. The data hold about 83,000 clones, with roughly 92% observed a single time. J is TRBJ1-2 and V is TRBV30; the D gene is possibly TRBD1 (5 bases). The material sequenced was T cells isolated from PBMCs. The receptor was isolated from a human donor in good health. The CDR3 region is CAWSTGWNGYTF. The CDR3 bases are TGTGCCTGGAGTACAGGTTGGAATGGCTACACCTTC.